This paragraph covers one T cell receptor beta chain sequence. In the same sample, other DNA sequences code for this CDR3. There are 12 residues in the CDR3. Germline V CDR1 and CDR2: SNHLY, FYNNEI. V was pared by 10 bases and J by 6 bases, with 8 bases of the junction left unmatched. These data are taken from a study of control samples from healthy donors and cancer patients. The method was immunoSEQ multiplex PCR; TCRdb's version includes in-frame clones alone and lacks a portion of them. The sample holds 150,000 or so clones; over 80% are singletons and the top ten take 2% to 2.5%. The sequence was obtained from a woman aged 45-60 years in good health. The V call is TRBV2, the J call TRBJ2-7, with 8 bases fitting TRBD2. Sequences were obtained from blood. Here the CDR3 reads CAIQAGAPEQYF. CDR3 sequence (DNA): TGTGCCATCCAAGCGGGAGCTCCCGAGCAGTACTTC.